This entry features one T cell receptor beta chain sequence. Other DNA sequences in the sample encode the same CDR3. Assay: immunoSEQ multiplex PCR; the TCRdb copy retains only in-frame clones and omits some. The sample lists roughly 700,000 clones; roughly 90% were seen once. This entry belongs to a study of shared T cell receptors in the human thymus. The germline CDR1 and CDR2 sequences are MNHEY and SMNVEV (reference sequence). The CDR3 is 14 residues long. The V segment lost 3 bases and the J segment 3 bases; nucleotides outside the gene matches: 3. These same records also appear under a second study, on human thymus T cells. That paper adds: Finnish infants who were healthy and having corrective surgery for congenital heart defects made up the donors. Resections from corrective heart surgery provided thymus tissue. Both thymic and peripheral blood repertoires showed apparently biased V and J usage. Thymic repertoires from unrelated individuals overlapped highly, related research reported.

The specimen was thymocytes. The rearrangement links TRBV27 to TRBJ2-7; 9 bases are shared with TRBD2. This receptor was identified in a boy under two years old with a congenital heart defect. The DNA for the CDR3 is TGTGCCAGCAGTTTCCTAGCGGGAAGCTACGAGCAGTACTTC. Translating gives CASSFLAGSYEQYF.